One sample yielded the 14 T cell receptor beta chains listed below, sequenced in a study of blood T cell repertoires in COVID-19. The assay was immunoSEQ multiplex PCR, and TCRdb's table has in-frame clones only and misses some. The sample shows about 200,000 clones, roughly 86% of them seen only once. Material: peripheral blood. These receptor sequences come from a woman in her 70s with active or convalescent COVID-19.

The V call is TRBV5-1, the J call TRBJ2-5, with 7 bases aligning to TRBD1. The CDR3 has 16 amino acids. The trim removed 1 base at V and 5 bases at J, leaving 11 bases unmatched. In germline, CDR1 is SGHRS, CDR2 YFSETQ. The CDR3 DNA reads TGCGCCAGCAGCTTGTGGGGCCTTGACAGGGTTGAGACCCAGTACTTC. Translating gives CASSLWGLDRVETQYF.

This clone was recorded a few times. The chain joins TRBV4-1 to TRBJ1-2, with unresolved D. The ends were cut back, 1 base at V and 4 bases at J, with 19 bases in the middle. This CDR3 spans 17 amino acids. Germline V gives CDR1 MGHRA, CDR2 YSYEKL. The CDR3, as DNA: TGCGCCAGCAGCCAAGCAATCAGGCAATCGGATGGCTATGGCTACACCTTC. Its translation: CASSQAIRQSDGYGYTF.

V and J are TRBV12-3 or TRBV12-4 and TRBJ1-2, with no clear D. The CDR3 is 13 amino acids. V lost 5 bases, J lost 3 bases, and 10 bases lay in between. The DNA for the CDR3 is TGTGCCAGCAGTAAGACAACAGACTATGGCTACACCTTC. Protein sequence: CASSKTTDYGYTF.

In its sample, this clone was seen a few times. V and J are TRBV28 and TRBJ1-5; tentatively, D is TRBD1 (6 bases). This CDR3 contains 16 residues. V lost 2 bases and J lost 0, with 11 bases in between. Germline CDR1 MDHEN, CDR2 SYDVKM. The DNA for the CDR3 is TGTGCCAGCAGTTTAAGGCAGGGGTTTAGCAATCAGCCCCAGCATTTT. Translation: CASSLRQGFSNQPQHF.

CDR3 region: CASSGGQGAHSGANVLTF. The DNA of the CDR3 is TGTGCCAGCAGCGGGGGACAGGGGGCCCACTCTGGGGCCAACGTCCTGACTTTC. The V and J genes are TRBV5-4 and TRBJ2-6, with 12 bases lining up with TRBD1. Germline lookup yields CDR1 SGHNT and CDR2 YYREEE (reference sequence). The CDR3 has 18 residues. With 4 bases clipped from V and 0 bases from J, the junction kept 5 bases outside the gene matches.

This chain joins TRBV5-1 and TRBJ2-7; D is possibly TRBD2 (5 bases). The CDR3 is 13 residues long. Germline V CDR1 and CDR2: SGHRS, YFSETQ. Trimming took off 4 bases at V and 5 bases at J, with 13 bases between the two ends. The CDR3 DNA follows: TGCGCCAGCAGCCGTCCCCAAGCGGACGAGCAGTACTTC. It specifies CASSRPQADEQYF.

The V and J genes are TRBV5-1 and TRBJ2-3; D unresolved. V was shortened by 1 base and J by 5 bases, with 5 bases between the two germline ends. The CDR3 is made up of 12 amino acids. Germline CDR1 is SGHRS and CDR2 is YFSETQ. CDR3 in amino acids: CASSLTVDTQYF. The CDR3 coding sequence is TGCGCCAGCAGCTTGACGGTAGATACGCAGTATTTT.

This clone has only a few counts. Other DNA sequences in this specimen translate into the identical CDR3. This chain joins TRBV18 and TRBJ1-2; D gene unclear. Germline assignment: CDR1 KGHSH and CDR2 LQKENI. The CDR3 sequence is 14 residues long. V was trimmed by 3 bases and J by 1 base, leaving 9 bases between them. This CDR3 is CASSPPTVNYGYTF. In DNA, the CDR3 is TGTGCCAGCTCACCGCCCACAGTTAACTATGGCTACACCTTC.

This clone was observed once. The chain recombines TRBV19 with TRBJ2-3; tentative D call: TRBD2 (6 bases). The CDR3 covers 15 residues. Germline loops: CDR1 LNHDA, CDR2 SQIVND (reference sequence). Trimming took off 1 base at V and 2 bases at J, with 10 bases between the two ends. CDR3 bases: TGTGCCAGTAGTATAGGGTTAGCGGCCACAGATACGCAGTATTTT. Translated: CASSIGLAATDTQYF. The complete variable domain, with remaining parts taken from reference TRBV19 and TRBJ2-3, reads DGGITQSPKYLFRKEGQNVTLSCEQNLNHDAMYWYRQDPGQGLRLIYYSQIVNDFQKGDIAEGYSVSREKKESFPLTVTSAQKNPTAFYLCASSIGLAATDTQYFGPGTRLTVL.

This rearrangement joins TRBV9 to TRBJ2-7; D perhaps matches TRBD2 (6 bases). V was clipped by 0 bases and J by 1 base, with 14 bases between them. The CDR3 spans 16 residues. Germline lookup yields CDR1 SGDLS and CDR2 YYNGEE. DNA for the CDR3: TGTGCCAGCAGCGTAGGGGTAGCGGCGACTTCCTACGAGCAGTACTTC. Amino acid sequence: CASSVGVAATSYEQYF.

This chain joins TRBV4-1 and TRBJ2-3, with D tentatively TRBD2 (6 bases). CDR1 is MGHRA, CDR2 YSYEKL, per germline. V lost 6 bases, J lost 4 bases, and 11 bases lay in between. This CDR3 region has 13 residues. The CDR3 DNA sequence: TGCGCCAGCAGAAAATCGGGGGCAGATACGCAGTATTTT. Translation: CASRKSGADTQYF.

The chain employs TRBV6-5 and TRBJ1-6; D is uncertain. The length of the CDR3 is 14 residues. Germline V gives CDR1 MNHEY, CDR2 SVGAGI. Trimming took off 5 bases at V and 7 bases at J, with 12 bases between the two ends. CDR3 sequence (DNA): TGTGCCAGCAGTCGCCTTGGCCCCAATTCACCCCTCCACTTT. Translating gives CASSRLGPNSPLHF.

The V gene is TRBV20-1, the J gene TRBJ1-2, with D unclear. V lost 3 bases to trimming and J lost 6 bases, with 14 bases between them. The CDR3 length is 13 residues. CDR1 and CDR2 from the germline V gene are DFQATT and SNEGSKA (reference sequence). CDR3 residues: CSASPHGVHGYTF. The DNA for the CDR3 is TGCAGTGCTAGTCCCCACGGTGTGCATGGCTACACCTTC.

The J gene is TRBJ1-1, the V gene TRBV20-1, with D possibly TRBD1 on 5 matching bases. Germline V gene data show CDR1 as DFQATT and CDR2 as SNEGSKA (reference sequence). V lost 3 bases to trimming and J lost 3 bases, with 11 bases between them. The CDR3 extends over 13 amino acids. CDR3 sequence: CSASSRVYTEAFF. The CDR3 DNA sequence: TGCAGTGCTAGTAGCAGGGTGTACACTGAAGCTTTCTTT.